This TCR beta chain was recovered during a study of sequential checkpoint blockade in melanoma. Study observations and caveats: T-cell fraction and clonality followed PD-L1 and CD8+ counts, not mutational load. Pretreatment TIL clonality tracked with response in the nivolumab-first arm.

The repertoire was sequenced with immunoSEQ multiplex PCR; TCRdb's copy has only in-frame clones and lacks some. The table records about 4,200 clones, approximately 21% of them present only once. A remark on this clone: Antigen specificity is unknown.

This CDR3 has 15 amino acids. The germline gives CDR1 MNHGY, CDR2 SAAAGT. Germline trimming cut 6 bases from V and 4 bases from J; bases unmatched to any gene: 11. Treatment meaning: randomized to nivolumab then ipilimumab (arm A) or the reverse (arm B). DNA-damaging chemotherapy had not been given to any patient beforehand. The chain is built from TRBV6-8 and TRBJ1-2; 7 bases are a match to TRBD1. The material was tumor tissue (inferred from file names), obtained from a patient given nivolumab and ipilimumab in sequence. The clonotype originates from a human donor with melanoma. In DNA, the CDR3 is TGTGCCAGCAGCCTCGAAGGGGGCAGCTTCTATGGCTACACCTTC. It specifies CASSLEGGSFYGYTF.